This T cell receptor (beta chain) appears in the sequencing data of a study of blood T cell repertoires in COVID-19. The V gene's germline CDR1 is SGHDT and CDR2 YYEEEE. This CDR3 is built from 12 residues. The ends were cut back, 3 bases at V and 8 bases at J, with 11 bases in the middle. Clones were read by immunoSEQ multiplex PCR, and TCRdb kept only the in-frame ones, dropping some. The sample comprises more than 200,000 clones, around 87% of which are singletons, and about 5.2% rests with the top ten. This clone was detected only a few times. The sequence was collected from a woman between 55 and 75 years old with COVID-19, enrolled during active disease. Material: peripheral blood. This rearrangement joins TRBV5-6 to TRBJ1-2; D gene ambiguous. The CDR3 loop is CASSSARGGYTF. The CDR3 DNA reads TGTGCCAGCAGCTCTGCGAGAGGCGGCTACACCTTC.